This T cell receptor beta chain was sequenced during a study of cytomegalovirus exposure and HLA in healthy donors. Study-wide findings and caveats: TCR beta chains numbering 164 were designated cytomegalovirus-associated. Further analysis was carried out later, and it showed several of the most significant clusters appearing linked to common viral pathogens.

Vbeta (60) and Jbeta (13) primers were used in the PCR. Clones were read by immunoSEQ multiplex PCR, and TCRdb kept only the in-frame ones, dropping some. Of about 160,000 clones in the sample, roughly 80% were seen once. This clone has only a few counts. Its antigen is unidentified. The V gene end was trimmed by 2 bases and the J gene end by 7 bases; junction bases not matched to a gene: 6. Germline CDR1 MNHNS, CDR2 SASEGT. There are 15 residues in the CDR3. The chain is built from TRBV6-1 and TRBJ1-2; 11 bases are shared with TRBD1. The specimen sequenced was PBMCs. The source of this sequence is a woman in her 30s in good health and CMV-seronegative. Here the CDR3 DNA reads TGTGCCAGCAGTGAATCGGGGACAGGGGGGTTTGGCTACACCTTC. Protein sequence: CASSESGTGGFGYTF.